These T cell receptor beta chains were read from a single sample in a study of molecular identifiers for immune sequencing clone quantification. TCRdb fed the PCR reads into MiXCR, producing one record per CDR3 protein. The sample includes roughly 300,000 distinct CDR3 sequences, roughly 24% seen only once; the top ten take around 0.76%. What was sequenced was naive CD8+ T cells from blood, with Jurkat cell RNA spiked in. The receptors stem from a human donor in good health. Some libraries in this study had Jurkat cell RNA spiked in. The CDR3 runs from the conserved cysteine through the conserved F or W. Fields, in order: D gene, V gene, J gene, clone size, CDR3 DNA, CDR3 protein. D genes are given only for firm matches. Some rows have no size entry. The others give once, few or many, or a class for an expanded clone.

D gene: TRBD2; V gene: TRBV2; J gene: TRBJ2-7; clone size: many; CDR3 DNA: TGTGCCAGCAGCGAAAGCCTGGGAGGGCCCTCGTACGAGCAGTACTTC; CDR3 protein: CASSESLGGPSYEQYF
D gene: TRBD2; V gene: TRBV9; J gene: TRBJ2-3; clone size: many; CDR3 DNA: TGTGCCAGCAGCGCCGGGACTAGCAATTCAGATACGCAGTATTTT; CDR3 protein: CASSAGTSNSDTQYF
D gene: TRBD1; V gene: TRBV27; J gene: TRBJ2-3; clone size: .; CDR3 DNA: TGTGCCAGCAGTCCTACCCCGGGGACAGGGGGCTACACAGATACGCAGTATTTT; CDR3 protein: CASSPTPGTGGYTDTQYF
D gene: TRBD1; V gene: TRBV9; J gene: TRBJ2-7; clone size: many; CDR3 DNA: TGTGCCAGCAGCGCCGGACAGGGGTCCTCCTACGAGCAGTACTTC; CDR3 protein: CASSAGQGSSYEQYF
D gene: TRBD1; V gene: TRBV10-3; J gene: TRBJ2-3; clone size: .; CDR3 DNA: TGTGCCATCAGTGAGTCGAAGGGACAGGGGACAGATACGCAGTATTTT; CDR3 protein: CAISESKGQGTDTQYF
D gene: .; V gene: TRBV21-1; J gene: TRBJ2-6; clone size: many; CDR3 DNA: TGTGCCAGCAGCAAAGCCGGGGGCGGTAGCTCTGGGGCCAACGTCCTGACTTTC; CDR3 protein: CASSKAGGGSSGANVLTF
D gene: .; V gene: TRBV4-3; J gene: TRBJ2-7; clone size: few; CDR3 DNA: TGCGCCAGCAGCCAAGTCGCCACCGGTCCCTACGAGCAGTACTTC; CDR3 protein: CASSQVATGPYEQYF
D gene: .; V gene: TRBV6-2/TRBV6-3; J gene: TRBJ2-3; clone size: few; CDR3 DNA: TGTGCCAGCAGTTTAGGGCTGGGGGGCCTTCCAAATACGCAGTATTTT; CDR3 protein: CASSLGLGGLPNTQYF
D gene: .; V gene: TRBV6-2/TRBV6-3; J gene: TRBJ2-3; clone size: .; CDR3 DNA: TGTGCCAGCAGTTACCTGACGGCTAGCACAGATACGCAGTATTTT; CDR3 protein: CASSYLTASTDTQYF
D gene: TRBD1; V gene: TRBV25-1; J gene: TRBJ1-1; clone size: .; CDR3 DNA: TGTGCCAGCAGTCCACCCAGGGGGCGAGGGACTGAAGCTTTCTTT; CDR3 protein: CASSPPRGRGTEAFF
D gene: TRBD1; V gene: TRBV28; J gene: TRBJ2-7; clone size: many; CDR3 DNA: TGTGCCAGCAGGGAACCGGGACAGGAGTACGAGCAGTACTTC; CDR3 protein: CASREPGQEYEQYF
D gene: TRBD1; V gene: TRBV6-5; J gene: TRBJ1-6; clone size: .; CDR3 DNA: TGTGCCAGCAGTGAAGCCGACAGGGGGTTACCGAGCTCCTATAATTCACCCCCCCACTTT; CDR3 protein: CASSEADRGLPSSYNSPPHF
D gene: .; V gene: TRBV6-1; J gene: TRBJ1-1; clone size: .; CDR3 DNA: TGTGCCAGCGGCCACGCGTCGGCTGAAGCTTTCTTT; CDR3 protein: CASGHASAEAFF
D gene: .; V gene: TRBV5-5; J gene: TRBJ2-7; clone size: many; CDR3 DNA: TGTGCCAGCAGCTTGACAGTAACCTACGAGCAGTACTTC; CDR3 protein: CASSLTVTYEQYF
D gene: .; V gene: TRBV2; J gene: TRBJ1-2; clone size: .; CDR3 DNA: TGTGCCAGCAGCCCCCGTTACGAGAACCGAGGGGGATCTGGCTACACCTTC; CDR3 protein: CASSPRYENRGGSGYTF
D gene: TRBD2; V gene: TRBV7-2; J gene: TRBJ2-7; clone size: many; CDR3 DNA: TGTGCCAGCAGCATTAAGGAGCGGGAAGTGGGCGAGCAGTACTTC; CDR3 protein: CASSIKEREVGEQYF
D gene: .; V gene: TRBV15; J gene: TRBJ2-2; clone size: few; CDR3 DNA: TGTGCCAGAAGGCTGGCCGGGGAGCTGTTTTTT; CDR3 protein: CARRLAGELFF
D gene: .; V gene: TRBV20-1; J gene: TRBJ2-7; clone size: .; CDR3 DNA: TGCAGTGCTGTTTCGGAAACAGCCTCTTCTTCCTACGAGCAGTACTTC; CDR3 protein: CSAVSETASSSYEQYF
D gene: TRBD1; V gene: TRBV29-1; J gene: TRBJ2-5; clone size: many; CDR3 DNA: TGCAGCGTTGAAGGAGAGGGACAGTCCCAAGAGACCCAGTACTTC; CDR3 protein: CSVEGEGQSQETQYF
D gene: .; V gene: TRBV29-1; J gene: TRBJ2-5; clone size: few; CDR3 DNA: TGCAGCGCTTACGATGGGGGGCGCGTACAAGAGACCCAGTACTTC; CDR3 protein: CSAYDGGRVQETQYF
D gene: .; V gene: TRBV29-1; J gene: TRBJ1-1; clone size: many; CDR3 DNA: TGCAGCGTTGTATTGGGGAGCACTGAAGCTTTCTTT; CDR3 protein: CSVVLGSTEAFF
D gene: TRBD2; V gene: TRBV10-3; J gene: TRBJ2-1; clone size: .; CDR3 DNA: TGTGCCGTCAGGCCCGGGACTAGCGACGGTGAGCAGTTCTTC; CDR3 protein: CAVRPGTSDGEQFF
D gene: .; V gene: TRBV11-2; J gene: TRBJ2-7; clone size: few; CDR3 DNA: TGTGCCAGCAGCTCGAAACCCTCGCGGGGGCACCTTGAGCAGTACTTC; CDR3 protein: CASSSKPSRGHLEQYF
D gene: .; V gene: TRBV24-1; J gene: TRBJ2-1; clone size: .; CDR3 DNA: TGTGCCACCAGTGACCCTGATTACTACAATGAGCAGTTCTTC; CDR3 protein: CATSDPDYYNEQFF
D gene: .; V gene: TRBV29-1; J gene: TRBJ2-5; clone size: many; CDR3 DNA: TGCAGCGTTGAAGATTCGAGCAGGGCCTGGGGGACCCAGTACTTC; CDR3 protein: CSVEDSSRAWGTQYF
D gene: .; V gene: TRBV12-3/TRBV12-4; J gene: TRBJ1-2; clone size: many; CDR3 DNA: TGTGCCAGCAGTTCAGACAGGAATGGCTACACCTTC; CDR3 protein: CASSSDRNGYTF
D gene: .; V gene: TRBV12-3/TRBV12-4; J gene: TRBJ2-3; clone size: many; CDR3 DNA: TGTGCCAGCAGCCCCTCTTGGTCAGATACGCAGTATTTT; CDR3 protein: CASSPSWSDTQYF
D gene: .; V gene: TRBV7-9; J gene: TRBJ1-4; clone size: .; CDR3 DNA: TGTGCCAGCAGCCCAGTCCAGGGTCCTGAAAAACTGTTTTTT; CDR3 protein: CASSPVQGPEKLFF
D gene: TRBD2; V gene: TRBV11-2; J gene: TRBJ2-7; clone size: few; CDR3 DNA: TGTGCCAGCACTCCTCCACTAGCGGGCTCCTACGAGCAGTACTTC; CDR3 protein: CASTPPLAGSYEQYF
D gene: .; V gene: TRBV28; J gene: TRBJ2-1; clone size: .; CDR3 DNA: TGTGCCAGCAACCCGGACGGGTCCTACAATGAGCAGTTCTTC; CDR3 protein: CASNPDGSYNEQFF
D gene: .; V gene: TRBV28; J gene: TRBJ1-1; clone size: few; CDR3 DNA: TGTGCCAGCACTACCCCGTGGGACACTGAAGCTTTCTTT; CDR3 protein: CASTTPWDTEAFF
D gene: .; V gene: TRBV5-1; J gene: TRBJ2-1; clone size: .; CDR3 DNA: TGCGCCAGCAGCGGGTCGGTCCTCAATGAGCAGTTCTTC; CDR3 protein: CASSGSVLNEQFF
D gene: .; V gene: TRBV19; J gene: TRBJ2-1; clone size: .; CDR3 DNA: TGTGCCAGTAGTTTGCGGGAAGGAAGTGAGCAGTTCTTC; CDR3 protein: CASSLREGSEQFF
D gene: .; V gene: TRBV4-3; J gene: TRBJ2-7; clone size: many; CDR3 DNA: TGCGCCAGCAGCCAAGACAGGTTCTACGAGCAGTACTTC; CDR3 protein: CASSQDRFYEQYF
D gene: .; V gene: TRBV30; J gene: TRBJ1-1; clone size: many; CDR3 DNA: TGTGCCTGGAGTCTAATCGGGGGAACTGAAGCTTTCTTT; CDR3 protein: CAWSLIGGTEAFF
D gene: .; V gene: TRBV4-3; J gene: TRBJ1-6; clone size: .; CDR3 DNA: TGCGCCAGCAGCCGAGATTTTAGAGGGGAACTCTCGGGTTCACCCCTCCACTTT; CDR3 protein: CASSRDFRGELSGSPLHF